Listed below are T cell receptor beta chains from one sample, sequenced in a study of blood T cell repertoires in COVID-19. Profiling relied on immunoSEQ multiplex PCR, and the TCRdb table lists in-frame clones only, not all of them. The table includes approximately 190,000 clones, more than 70% detected once. The sequenced material came from peripheral blood. Receptors were obtained from a man aged 40-50 years with active or convalescent COVID-19. Each CDR3 is given with its conserved first and last residue. A D gene is named only where the DNA matches it firmly. Not every row has a clone size; where given, it reads once, few, many or a size class.

CDR3 length	D gene	V gene	clone size	J gene	CDR3 DNA	CDR3 protein
13	NA	TRBV11-2	NA	TRBJ1-5	TGTGCCAGCAGTTGGGGGGGTAATCAGCCCCAGCATTTT	CASSWGGNQPQHF
15	NA	TRBV21-1	NA	TRBJ1-1	TGTGCCAGCAGCAAAGAAGAAAAGCGAGGGACTGAAGCTTTCTTT	CASSKEEKRGTEAFF
16	TRBD2	TRBV5-6	NA	TRBJ2-7	TGTGCCAGCAGCCAGATGACCCCGCTAGCGGTCTACGAGCAGTACTTC	CASSQMTPLAVYEQYF
15	NA	TRBV7-2	NA	TRBJ2-5	TGTGCCAGCAGCTTTGGACTCTCTACCAAAGAGACCCAGTACTTC	CASSFGLSTKETQYF
18	TRBD1	TRBV19	NA	TRBJ1-3	TGTGCCAGTAGTAGGGGCGGACAGGGGTCTACCTCTGGAAACACCATATATTTT	CASSRGGQGSTSGNTIYF
15	TRBD1	TRBV7-8	NA	TRBJ1-5	TGTGCCAGCAGCTTAGTACAGGGGGTGCCTCAGCCCCAGCATTTT	CASSLVQGVPQPQHF
15	TRBD2	TRBV7-2	once	TRBJ2-3	TGTGCCAGCAGCTTCCCGGGAGGGTACCCAGATACGCAGTATTTT	CASSFPGGYPDTQYF
16	TRBD2	TRBV19	NA	TRBJ2-2	TGTGCCAGTAGTACCCGACTAGCGGGAGACACCGGGGAGCTGTTTTTT	CASSTRLAGDTGELFF
14	NA	TRBV7-9	NA	TRBJ1-5	TGTGCCAGCACCTTTGGGGGGGATGATCAGCCCCAGCATTTT	CASTFGGDDQPQHF
14	TRBD2	TRBV5-1	once	TRBJ2-7	TGCGCCAGCAGCTTGGAACTAGCGGGTTACGAGCAGTACTTC	CASSLELAGYEQYF
16	TRBD2	TRBV7-9	NA	TRBJ2-5	TGTGCCAGCAGCTCCGGACTAGCGGGGACCCAAGAGACCCAGTACTTC	CASSSGLAGTQETQYF
16	NA	TRBV27	once	TRBJ1-6	TGTGCCAGCAGCCCAGATGGACAGTGGCTTAATTCACCCCTCCACTTT	CASSPDGQWLNSPLHF
11	NA	TRBV14	NA	TRBJ2-1	TGTGCCAGCAGCCGCCAGAATGAGCAGTTCTTC	CASSRQNEQFF
15	NA	TRBV7-9	NA	TRBJ2-2	TGTGCCAGCAGTACTAAGGAAGAAAACACCGGGGAGCTGTTTTTT	CASSTKEENTGELFF
15	NA	TRBV18	NA	TRBJ2-2	TGTGCCAGCTCACCACTGGGGCCGGTTGCCGGGGAGCTGTTTTTT	CASSPLGPVAGELFF
17	NA	TRBV11-2	NA	TRBJ1-6	TGTGCCAGCAGCTCCCGACAACCGTTTGTGACAAATTCACCCCTCCACTTT	CASSSRQPFVTNSPLHF
16	TRBD1	TRBV7-8	NA	TRBJ1-6	TGTGCCAGCAGGAAGACAGGGGGTTCCTATAATTCACCCCTCCACTTT	CASRKTGGSYNSPLHF
15	TRBD1	TRBV28	NA	TRBJ1-6	TGTGCCAGCAGACCCGCGGACAGGGAATTCTCACCCCTCCACTTT	CASRPADREFSPLHF
16	NA	TRBV19	NA	TRBJ2-1	TGTGCCAGTAGTATGGGAACAGGGCGTGGATACAATGAGCAGTTCTTC	CASSMGTGRGYNEQFF
12	TRBD1	TRBV11-3	NA	TRBJ1-2	TGTGCCAGCAGCGAGGACAGGGAAGGCTACACCTTC	CASSEDREGYTF
16	TRBD1	TRBV11-3	NA	TRBJ2-3	TGTGCCAGCAGCTTAGGGGGGTTTCAGGGGGCAGATACGCAGTATTTT	CASSLGGFQGADTQYF
13	NA	TRBV5-1	few	TRBJ1-1	TGCGCCAGCAGCTTTGGAGGGGACACTGAAGCTTTCTTT	CASSFGGDTEAFF
15	TRBD1	TRBV4-2	NA	TRBJ1-1	TGTGCCAGCAGCCCGACCGACAGGGCGAACACTGAAGCTTTCTTT	CASSPTDRANTEAFF
14	NA	TRBV5-1	NA	TRBJ2-5	TGCGCCAGCAGCTTGACGGGAGACCAAGAGACCCAGTACTTC	CASSLTGDQETQYF
14	NA	TRBV5-1	NA	TRBJ2-7	TGCGCCAGCAGCTTGGCAGGGCTCTCCTACGAGCAGTACTTC	CASSLAGLSYEQYF
17	TRBD2	TRBV5-1	NA	TRBJ2-5	TGCGCCAGCAGCTTGGGACAAACTAGCGGGAGATCCGAGACCCAGTACTTC	CASSLGQTSGRSETQYF
15	TRBD1	TRBV19	NA	TRBJ2-7	TGTGCCAGTAGCTGGGGGAGGACAGGGATCTACGAGCAGTACTTC	CASSWGRTGIYEQYF
15	TRBD1	TRBV2	once	TRBJ1-1	TGTGCCAGCAGTGTTCTCTCAGGGGGCCCCCCTGAAGCTTTCTTT	CASSVLSGGPPEAFF
17	TRBD2	TRBV5-1	NA	TRBJ2-2	TGCGCCAGCAGACCGCTGGGGGGGTCTACCAACACCGGGGAGCTGTTTTTT	CASRPLGGSTNTGELFF
18	TRBD2	TRBV19	NA	TRBJ2-7	TGTGCCAGTAGTATCAGGGGACTAGCGGGGGGGGCATCCTACGAGCAGTACTTC	CASSIRGLAGGASYEQYF
15	TRBD1	TRBV3-1/TRBV3-2	NA	TRBJ2-7	TGTGCCAGCAGCCAGGCCTCGGACAGGCCCTACGAGCAGTACTTC	CASSQASDRPYEQYF
15	TRBD2	TRBV5-1	NA	TRBJ2-5	TGCGCCAGCAGCTTGGAACTAGCGTCGTGGGGGACCCAGTACTTC	CASSLELASWGTQYF
13	TRBD1	TRBV5-1	NA	TRBJ1-2	TGCGCCAGCCGGACAGGGGGCTTGGGCGGCTACACCTTC	CASRTGGLGGYTF
14	NA	TRBV7-2	NA	TRBJ1-6	TGTGCCAGCAGCTTAGACACCTCCTATTCACCCCTCCACTTT	CASSLDTSYSPLHF
18	TRBD2	TRBV6-1	NA	TRBJ2-1	TGTGCCAGCAGTGAGGACCCGATAGGGACTAGCGGACTGAATGAGCAGTTCTTC	CASSEDPIGTSGLNEQFF
13	NA	TRBV25-1	NA	TRBJ1-1	TGTGCCAGCAGTGAGCAGGGGAGCACTGAAGCTTTCTTT	CASSEQGSTEAFF
13	TRBD2	TRBV3-1/TRBV3-2	NA	TRBJ2-1	TGTGCCAGCAGCCAGGGACTACTAAATGAGCAGTTCTTC	CASSQGLLNEQFF
14	NA	TRBV27	NA	TRBJ1-1	TGTGCCAGCAGTTTATTGGGGGCGAATACTGAAGCTTTCTTT	CASSLLGANTEAFF
19	NA	TRBV27	NA	TRBJ2-3	TGTGCCAGCAGTTTATCGGGTAGTGGGGCCCCCTTTAGCACAGATACGCAGTATTTT	CASSLSGSGAPFSTDTQYF
12	NA	TRBV12-5	NA	TRBJ2-3	TGTGCTAGTGAAGCTTACACAGATACGCAGTATTTT	CASEAYTDTQYF
14	TRBD1	TRBV19	NA	TRBJ1-1	TGTGCCAGTAGTAGGGGACAGGGGGCGACTGAAGCTTTCTTT	CASSRGQGATEAFF
16	TRBD2	TRBV24-1	NA	TRBJ2-3	TGTGCCACCAGTGGCTCACGGACTAGCGGCACAGATACGCAGTATTTT	CATSGSRTSGTDTQYF
14	NA	TRBV7-2	NA	TRBJ2-6	TGTGCCAGCAGCCTTGCGGCTGGGGCCAACGTCCTGACTTTC	CASSLAAGANVLTF
14	NA	TRBV19	NA	TRBJ1-2	TGTGCCAGTAGTATACTATCTACTAACTATGGCTACACCTTC	CASSILSTNYGYTF
15	TRBD1	TRBV10-3	NA	TRBJ1-1	TGTGCCATCAGTAATAACAGGGGGTCGGGCACTGAAGCTTTCTTT	CAISNNRGSGTEAFF
17	TRBD2	TRBV5-8	NA	TRBJ2-7	TGTGCCAGCAGCCCGCCTCAGTCGGTAGCGGGGAGCTACGAGCAGTACTTC	CASSPPQSVAGSYEQYF
14	NA	TRBV15	NA	TRBJ2-1	TGTGCCACCAGCAGGGGCAGGACCTACAATGAGCAGTTCTTC	CATSRGRTYNEQFF
14	NA	TRBV6-4	NA	TRBJ2-5	TGTGCCAGCAGTGCTGACTCGGGGGTAAAGACCCAGTACTTC	CASSADSGVKTQYF
12	NA	TRBV30	NA	TRBJ1-1	TGTGCCTGGAACCCGGGGAACACTGAAGCTTTCTTT	CAWNPGNTEAFF
17	TRBD1	TRBV19	NA	TRBJ2-2	TGTGCCAGTAGCACCCGGGACAGGGCAATAGGCACCGGGGAGCTGTTTTTT	CASSTRDRAIGTGELFF
18	TRBD1	TRBV6-4	NA	TRBJ2-3	TGTGCCAGCAGTTTTACCGGGACAGGGTTTTCCCACACAGATACGCAGTATTTT	CASSFTGTGFSHTDTQYF
15	TRBD1	TRBV7-9	NA	TRBJ2-7	TGTGCCAGCAGCTTAGTGGGACAGGGATCCTACGAGCAGTACTTC	CASSLVGQGSYEQYF
14	TRBD2	TRBV2	NA	TRBJ2-2	TGTGCCAGCAGGGCGGGACTAGACACCGGGGAGCTGTTTTTT	CASRAGLDTGELFF
14	NA	TRBV6-2/TRBV6-3	NA	TRBJ2-2	TGTGCCAGCAGTTATTCCCTAAACACCGGGGAGCTGTTTTTT	CASSYSLNTGELFF
14	TRBD2	TRBV27	NA	TRBJ2-7	TGTGCCAGCAGTTTTCGGGAGGGCCCTTACGAGCAGTACTTC	CASSFREGPYEQYF
14	NA	TRBV11-2	NA	TRBJ2-3	TGTGCCAGCAGCTATCAGGGGTTCACAGATACGCAGTATTTT	CASSYQGFTDTQYF
15	TRBD1	TRBV4-2	once	TRBJ2-7	TGTGCCAGCAGCCAACCGGGACAGGGGGCTCACGAGCAGTACTTC	CASSQPGQGAHEQYF